The entry below describes one TCR beta chain. Its target is unknown. Every patient had mismatch repair deficiency by PCR or immunohistochemistry. A few pembrolizumab responders had their TCRs sequenced. CDR3 size: 15 residues. V lost 4 bases and J lost 3; bases outside the gene matches: 8. CDR1 and CDR2 (germline): SGHNT, YYREEE (reference sequence). The table came from immunoSEQ multiplex PCR; TCRdb's copy has only in-frame clones and leaves some out. Altogether tens of thousands of clones are present, about 78% being singletons, with the ten largest covering about 5%. This sample is part of a study of PD-1 blockade in mismatch repair-deficient tumors. Study context: All were previously treated, progressing patients with about 12 mismatch repair-deficient cancer types. Study-wide results and limits: Tumor-resident clones, often undetectable pretreatment in blood, expanded then contracted after pembrolizumab.

Sequenced material: peripheral blood, taken 2 weeks after starting pembrolizumab. This TCR was recovered from an adult with mismatch repair-deficient cancer. The rearrangement joins TRBV5-4 to TRBJ1-1; 8 nucleotides align to TRBD1. This CDR3 reads CASSDLRTGHTEAFF. CDR3 sequence (DNA): TGTGCCAGCAGCGACCTTCGGACAGGGCACACTGAAGCTTTCTTT. Full variable domain (missing parts from reference TRBV5-4 and TRBJ1-1): ETGVTQSPTHLIKTRGQQVTLRCSSQSGHNTVSWYQQALGQGPQFIFQYYREEENGRGNFPPRFSGLQFPNYSSELNVNALELDDSALYLCASSDLRTGHTEAFFGQGTRLTVV.